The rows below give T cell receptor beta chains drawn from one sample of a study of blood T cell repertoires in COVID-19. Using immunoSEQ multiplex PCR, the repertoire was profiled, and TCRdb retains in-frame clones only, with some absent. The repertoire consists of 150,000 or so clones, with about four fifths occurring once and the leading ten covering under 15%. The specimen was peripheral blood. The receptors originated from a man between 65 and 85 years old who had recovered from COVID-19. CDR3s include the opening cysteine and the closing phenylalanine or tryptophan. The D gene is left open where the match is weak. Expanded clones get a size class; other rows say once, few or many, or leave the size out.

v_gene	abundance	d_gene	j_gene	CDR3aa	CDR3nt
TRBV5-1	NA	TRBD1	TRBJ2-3	CASSPTGQVGTDTQYF	TGCGCCAGCAGCCCCACGGGACAGGTTGGCACAGATACGCAGTATTTT
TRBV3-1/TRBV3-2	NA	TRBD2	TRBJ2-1	CASSQVTSGRNLDNEQFF	TGTGCCAGCAGCCAAGTCACTAGCGGGAGGAATTTGGACAATGAGCAGTTCTTC
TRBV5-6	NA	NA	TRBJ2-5	CASSWQLGLGETQYF	TGTGCCAGCAGCTGGCAGTTGGGCCTCGGAGAGACCCAGTACTTC
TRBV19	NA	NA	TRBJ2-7	CASSIGPGKYEQYF	TGTGCCAGTAGTATAGGGCCAGGGAAATACGAGCAGTACTTC
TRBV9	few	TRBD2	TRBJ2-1	CASSLTSGSDEQFF	TGTGCCAGCAGCTTAACTAGCGGGAGCGATGAGCAGTTCTTC
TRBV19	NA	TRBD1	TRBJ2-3	CASRQTGSVADTQYF	TGTGCCAGTAGGCAGACAGGGTCTGTGGCAGATACGCAGTATTTT
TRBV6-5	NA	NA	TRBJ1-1	CASSYQELGTEAFF	TGTGCCAGCAGTTACCAGGAATTGGGCACTGAAGCTTTCTTT
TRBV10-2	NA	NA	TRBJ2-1	CASTWSSVDNEQFF	TGCGCCAGCACTTGGTCTAGCGTGGACAATGAGCAGTTCTTC
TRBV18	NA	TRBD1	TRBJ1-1	CASSPHRGLKDTEAFF	TGTGCCAGCTCACCACATAGGGGGCTAAAGGACACTGAAGCTTTCTTT
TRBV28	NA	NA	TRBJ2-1	CASSLNTFNEQFF	TGTGCCAGCAGTTTAAACACCTTCAATGAGCAGTTCTTC
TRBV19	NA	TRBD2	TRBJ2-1	CASSTRSAGGRDEQFF	TGTGCCAGTAGTACCCGCTCAGCGGGAGGGAGAGATGAGCAGTTCTTC
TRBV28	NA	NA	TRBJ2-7	CASSTAATYEQYF	TGTGCCAGTAGTACGGCGGCCACCTACGAGCAGTACTTC
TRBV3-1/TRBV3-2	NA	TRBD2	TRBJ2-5	CASSQVRLAGGRETQYF	TGTGCCAGCAGCCAAGTCCGACTAGCGGGAGGGAGAGAGACCCAGTACTTC
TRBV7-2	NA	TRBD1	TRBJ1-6	CASKPAGTENSPLHF	TGTGCCAGCAAACCCGCCGGGACAGAAAATTCACCCCTCCACTTT
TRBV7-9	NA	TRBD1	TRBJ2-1	CASTKTGAYNEQFF	TGTGCCAGCACTAAGACAGGGGCCTACAATGAGCAGTTCTTC
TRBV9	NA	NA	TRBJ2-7	CASSVGQSLSYEQYF	TGTGCCAGCAGCGTAGGACAGAGCCTCTCCTACGAGCAGTACTTC
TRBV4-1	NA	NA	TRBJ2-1	CASSQVAAAYNEQFF	TGCGCCAGCAGCCAAGTAGCGGCGGCCTACAATGAGCAGTTCTTC
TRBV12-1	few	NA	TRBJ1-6	CASSFVPQRYSPLHF	TGTGCCAGCAGCTTCGTGCCACAAAGATATTCACCCCTCCACTTT
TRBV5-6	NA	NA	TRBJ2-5	CASSSGTRVPQYF	TGTGCCAGCAGCTCCGGGACACGTGTTCCCCAGTACTTC
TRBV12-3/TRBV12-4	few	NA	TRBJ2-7	CASTGAYEQYF	TGTGCCAGTACGGGGGCCTACGAGCAGTACTTC
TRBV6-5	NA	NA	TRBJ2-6	CASTNRGYGANVLTF	TGTGCCAGCACCAACCGGGGTTACGGGGCCAACGTCCTGACTTTC
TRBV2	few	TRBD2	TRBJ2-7	CASSVERELGEQYF	TGTGCCAGCAGTGTTGAGCGGGAGTTAGGGGAGCAGTACTTC
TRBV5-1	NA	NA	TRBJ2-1	CASSLRRGHNEQFF	TGCGCCAGCAGCTTGAGGCGGGGACACAATGAGCAGTTCTTC
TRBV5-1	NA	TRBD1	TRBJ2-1	CASSATGQGMDEQFF	TGCGCCAGCAGCGCGACGGGACAGGGGATGGATGAGCAGTTCTTC
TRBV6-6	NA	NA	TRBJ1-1	CASSSMRLPEAFF	TGTGCCAGCAGTTCGATGAGGTTACCTGAAGCTTTCTTT
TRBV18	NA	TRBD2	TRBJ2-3	CASSQPGLAGDTQYF	TGTGCCAGCTCACAACCGGGACTAGCGGGAGATACGCAGTATTTT
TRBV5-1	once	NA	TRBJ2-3	CASSLTSPDTQYF	TGCGCCAGCAGCTTGACTAGCCCAGATACGCAGTATTTT
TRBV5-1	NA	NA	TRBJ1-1	CASSLGSVFSTEAFF	TGCGCCAGCAGCTTGGGATCGGTTTTCTCCACTGAAGCTTTCTTT
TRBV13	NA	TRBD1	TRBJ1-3	CASSSQDGSGGGNTIYF	TGTGCCAGCAGCTCCCAGGATGGTTCAGGGGGTGGAAACACCATATATTTT